The 4 T cell receptor beta chains given below trace back to one sample, sequenced in a study of cytomegalovirus exposure and HLA in healthy donors. The PCR had 60 Vbeta and 13 Jbeta primers. The table came from immunoSEQ multiplex PCR; TCRdb's copy has only in-frame clones and leaves some out. The table shows under 170,000 clones, with about three fifths occurring only once. The sequenced sample consisted of PBMCs. Receptors originate from a woman in her fifties or sixties in good health and CMV-seropositive.

The chain couples TRBV4-3 to TRBJ2-7; TRBD2 matches 10 bases. V lost 2 bases, J lost 6 bases, and 16 bases stayed unmatched. The CDR3 contains 18 residues. Germline V lookup: CDR1 LGHNA, CDR2 YSLEER. CDR3 sequence: CASSQPPAGTSAFSEQYF. The CDR3, as DNA: TGCGCCAGCAGCCAACCACCTGCCGGGACTAGCGCTTTTTCCGAGCAGTACTTC.

This chain joins TRBV9 and TRBJ2-5; 7 bases are a match to TRBD2. V lost 0 bases to trimming and J lost 5 bases; unmatched junction nucleotides: 7. Per germline, CDR1 SGDLS and CDR2 YYNGEE. This CDR3 is built from 15 residues. CDR3 nucleotides: TGTGCCAGCAGCGTAGGGAGGACTAGGGGTGAGACCCAGTACTTC. This sequence encodes CASSVGRTRGETQYF.

The chain uses TRBV5-6 and TRBJ2-1; 9 nucleotides line up with TRBD2. The germline gives CDR1 SGHDT, CDR2 YYEEEE. The CDR3 runs 15 residues. The V gene end was trimmed by 7 bases and the J gene end by 8 bases; junction bases not matched to a gene: 13. CDR3 nucleotides: TGTGCCAGCGCTCTCCCAATTAGCGGGAGCGATGAGCAGTTCTTC. Its translation: CASALPISGSDEQFF.

The chain is built from TRBV29-1 and TRBJ1-2; TRBD1 aligns across 9 bases. Per germline, CDR1 SQVTM and CDR2 ANQGSEA. CDR3 length equals 14 residues. After removal of 0 bases from V and 4 bases from J, the junction contained 3 bases not matched to a gene. DNA of the CDR3: TGCAGCGTTGAAGAACAGACAGGGGGCTATGGCTACACCTTC. The encoded protein is CSVEEQTGGYGYTF.